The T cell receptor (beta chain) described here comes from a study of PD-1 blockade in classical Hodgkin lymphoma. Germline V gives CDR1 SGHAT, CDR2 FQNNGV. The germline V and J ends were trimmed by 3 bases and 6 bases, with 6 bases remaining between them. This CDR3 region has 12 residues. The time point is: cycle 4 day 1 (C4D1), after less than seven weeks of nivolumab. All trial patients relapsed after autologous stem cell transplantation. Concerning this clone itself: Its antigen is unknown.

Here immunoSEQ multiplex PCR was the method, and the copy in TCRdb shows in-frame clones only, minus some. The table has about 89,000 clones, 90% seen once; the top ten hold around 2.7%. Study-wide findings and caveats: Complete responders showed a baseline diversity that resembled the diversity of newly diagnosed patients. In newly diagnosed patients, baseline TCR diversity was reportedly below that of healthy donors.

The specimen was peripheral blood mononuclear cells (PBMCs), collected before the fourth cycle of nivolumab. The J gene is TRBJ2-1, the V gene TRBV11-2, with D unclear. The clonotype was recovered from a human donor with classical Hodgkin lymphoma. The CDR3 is CASSFLGNEQFF. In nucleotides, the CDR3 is TGTGCCAGCAGCTTTTTGGGCAATGAGCAGTTCTTC.